Listed here is a single T cell receptor (beta chain). The source of the sample is a study of TIL therapy for anti-PD-1-resistant metastatic lung cancer. Indicated time point: pre-treatment sample, taken before nivolumab and TIL therapy. Tumor tissue came from excised metastases, mostly pleural nodules or supraclavicular lymph nodes. The immunoSEQ assay was v3. Assay: immunoSEQ multiplex PCR; the TCRdb copy retains only in-frame clones and omits some. The repertoire has about 50,000 clones, about two thirds of them found once; the top ten carry 4.5% to 7%. With 0 bases removed from V and 1 base from J, the gap between germline ends came to 9 bases. Looked up from germline, CDR1 is SGHNT and CDR2 is YYREEE (reference sequence). The CDR3 contains 15 residues.

The sequence was obtained from a person aged 25 to 85 with non-small cell lung cancer. This sequence joins TRBV5-4 and TRBJ2-3; a possible D gene is TRBD2 (6 bases). Sequenced material: tumor tissue, taken at baseline. CDR3 sequence (DNA): TGTGCCAGCAGCTTGGAACTAGCTGGCACAGATACGCAGTATTTT. Amino acid sequence: CASSLELAGTDTQYF.